The rows below give T cell receptor beta chains drawn from one sample of a study of blood T cell repertoires in COVID-19. Using immunoSEQ multiplex PCR, the repertoire was profiled, and TCRdb retains in-frame clones only, with some absent. The repertoire consists of some 150,000 clones, with 70% to 90% occurring once and the leading ten covering 2.5% to 3.5%. The sample was peripheral blood. These receptors all come from a man aged 45-65 years with acute or convalescent COVID-19. CDR3s include the opening cysteine and the closing phenylalanine or tryptophan. A D gene is named only where the DNA matches it firmly. A row's size may be missing; if present it is once, few, many or a size class.

TGTGCCAGCAGGGACAGCGATAATTCACCCCTCCACTTT CASRDSDNSPLHF TRBV6-6 - TRBJ1-6 13 few
TGTGCCAGCAGTGCCGGGTGGCAGGGTGACAACGAGCAGTACTTC CASSAGWQGDNEQYF TRBV7-9 - TRBJ2-7 15 once
TGTGCCAGCAGTCCCGGGACTTCCCTACGAGTGAAGTACTTC CASSPGTSLRVKYF TRBV27 - TRBJ2-7 14 few
TGTGCCAGCAGTTTGTATGGGGCGAATCAGAATTCACCCCTCCACTTT CASSLYGANQNSPLHF TRBV2 - TRBJ1-6 16 -
TGTGCCAGCAGTTTATTTCCGGGAGCGGGTGGCTACACCTTC CASSLFPGAGGYTF TRBV27 - TRBJ1-2 14 -
TGTGCCAGCAGCCCGCAAGGCCGGACTTCCTACGAGCAGTACTTC CASSPQGRTSYEQYF TRBV14 - TRBJ2-7 15 few
TGTGCCAGCAGGCCTAACCCGAACTATGGCTACACCTTC CASRPNPNYGYTF TRBV6-5 - TRBJ1-2 13 -
TGTGCCAGCAGCAAGAGCGGGACCCTCACAGATACGCAGTATTTT CASSKSGTLTDTQYF TRBV3-1/TRBV3-2 TRBD2 TRBJ2-3 15 -
TGTGCCAGCTCACCCGGGACAGGGGGCTCCGGGCCCCAGCATTTT CASSPGTGGSGPQHF TRBV18 TRBD1 TRBJ1-5 15 once
TGTGCCAGCAGTGACAGTTCTAGCACAGATATGCAGTATTTT CASSDSSSTDMQYF TRBV6-1 - TRBJ2-3 14 -
TGTGCCAGCAGCGGCCAATACGAGCAGTACTTC CASSGQYEQYF TRBV7-9 - TRBJ2-7 11 -
TGTGCCAGCAGCGGGACTATTGAGGATCCCCAGCATTTT CASSGTIEDPQHF TRBV5-8 - TRBJ1-5 13 -
TGCGCCAGCAGTGCAGGGGGGATGAACACTGAAGCTTTCTTT CASSAGGMNTEAFF TRBV10-1 TRBD1 TRBJ1-1 14 -
TGTGCCAGCAGCCTCGGTCGGGGAGGCTACACCTTC CASSLGRGGYTF TRBV14 - TRBJ1-2 12 -
TGTGCCAGCAGTGAAACAGCTAACTATGGCTACACCTTC CASSETANYGYTF TRBV2 - TRBJ1-2 13 -
TGCGCCAGCAGCAGATCCTCCGGGACAGTGGTCAATGAGCAGTTCTTC CASSRSSGTVVNEQFF TRBV5-1 TRBD1 TRBJ2-1 16 -
TGTGCCAGCAGGGGCGGGACAGGGAACTATGGCTACACCTTC CASRGGTGNYGYTF TRBV28 TRBD1 TRBJ1-2 14 -
TGTGCCAGCTCACCACGCCGGACAGGGCACCTTGAGCAGTTCTTC CASSPRRTGHLEQFF TRBV18 TRBD1 TRBJ2-1 15 -
TGTGCCACTGGGACAGGGGGCACCGGGGAGCTGTTTTTT CATGTGGTGELFF TRBV10-3 TRBD1 TRBJ2-2 13 -
TGTGCCAGCAGTGAACCCCTGTATAGCAATCAGCCCCAGCATTTT CASSEPLYSNQPQHF TRBV2 - TRBJ1-5 15 -
TGTGCCAGCTCACCTACTCTAGCGGGCTACAATGAGCAGTTCTTC CASSPTLAGYNEQFF TRBV18 TRBD2 TRBJ2-1 15 -
TGTGCCAGCCGCCCAGCGATTAGCACAGATACGCAGTATTTT CASRPAISTDTQYF TRBV27 - TRBJ2-3 14 -
TGCAGCGCCGAGGGTGAGGGTAATGAAAAACTGTTTTTT CSAEGEGNEKLFF TRBV29-1 - TRBJ1-4 13 -
TGTGCCAGCAGCTTGGGTAGCCTCGTAGGTTCACCCCTCCACTTT CASSLGSLVGSPLHF TRBV5-8 - TRBJ1-6 15 few
TGTGCCAGCAGTCCCTCACTAGCGGGAGTAAACAATGAGCAGTTCTTC CASSPSLAGVNNEQFF TRBV2 TRBD2 TRBJ2-1 16 -
TGTGCCAGCAGACAGGGACAGGGTGCCCATCAGCCCCAGCATTTT CASRQGQGAHQPQHF TRBV6-6 TRBD1 TRBJ1-5 15 -
TGTGCCAGCTCACAAGACCGGGCAGGGGTCGAAAAACTGTTTTTT CASSQDRAGVEKLFF TRBV18 - TRBJ1-4 15 -
TGTGCCAGTAGCCGCTCAACAGGGCCGGTCACCCTCCACTTT CASSRSTGPVTLHF TRBV25-1 - TRBJ1-6 14 -
TGTGCCACCAGTGATTATTCGCGGGTCAATGAGCAGTTCTTC CATSDYSRVNEQFF TRBV24-1 - TRBJ2-1 14 once
TGTGCCAGCAGCTTATGGGGGGGTCCGGAGCTGTTTTTT CASSLWGGPELFF TRBV7-2 TRBD2 TRBJ2-2 13 -
TGTGCCAGTAAGGAAAGCTTGGACAGGGGTTTTCAGCCCCAGCATTTT CASKESLDRGFQPQHF TRBV19 TRBD1 TRBJ1-5 16 -
TGTGCCAGCAGCTACGGGACAGGGAATGAAAAACTGTTTTTT CASSYGTGNEKLFF TRBV11-2 TRBD1 TRBJ1-4 14 -
TGTGCCAGCAGTGAAGGAGGTACGGCTTTCTTT CASSEGGTAFF TRBV25-1 - TRBJ1-1 11 -
TGCGCCAGCAGCTTGGACGGGAACAGGGCGGAAGAGACCCAGTACTTC CASSLDGNRAEETQYF TRBV5-1 - TRBJ2-5 16 once
TGTGCCAGCAGCCACCTCCCGGGAGCCGGTGATTATGGCTACACCTTC CASSHLPGAGDYGYTF TRBV3-1/TRBV3-2 - TRBJ1-2 16 -
TGTGCCAGCAGCTTATACCCTACGGGAGGGCGTGTAGATACGCAGTATTTT CASSLYPTGGRVDTQYF TRBV7-3 TRBD2 TRBJ2-3 17 -
TGTGCCAGCAGCCAACGAGGAACAGGGGACGCCCAATGGAACTATGGCTACACCTTC CASSQRGTGDAQWNYGYTF TRBV14 TRBD1 TRBJ1-2 19 -
TGTGCCAGCAGCCCAAGGACAGCTACGAACACCGGGGAGCTGTTTTTT CASSPRTATNTGELFF TRBV5-4 - TRBJ2-2 16 -
TGTGCCAGCAGCTTAGAAACAGGGCCCAGTACCTACGAGCAGTACTTC CASSLETGPSTYEQYF TRBV7-8 - TRBJ2-7 16 -
TGTGCCAGCAGCGTAGCGGGGACTGGGGCCAACGTCCTGACTTTC CASSVAGTGANVLTF TRBV9 - TRBJ2-6 15 -
TGTGCCAGCAGCAAAGGGCTGGAGACTAGCGTGTATCTGGATGAGCAGTTCTTC CASSKGLETSVYLDEQFF TRBV21-1 - TRBJ2-1 18 -
TGTGCCAGCAGTGAACAGGGGACTGAAGCTTTCTTT CASSEQGTEAFF TRBV25-1 - TRBJ1-1 12 -
TGTGCCAGCAGCTTGGGGGGGGAGCTAAATGAGCAGTTCTTC CASSLGGELNEQFF TRBV6-5 TRBD2 TRBJ2-1 14 once
TGTGCCAGTAGTCCTCCCCCGACAGATGAGCAGTTCTTC CASSPPPTDEQFF TRBV19 - TRBJ2-1 13 -
TGTGCCAGCAGTTACACGGACAGGGGGCGGGCCGGGGAGCTGTTTTTT CASSYTDRGRAGELFF TRBV6-5 TRBD1 TRBJ2-2 16 once
TGCGCCAGCAGATTTAAAACAGGGGACGGCTACACCTTC CASRFKTGDGYTF TRBV5-1 TRBD1 TRBJ1-2 13 once
TGTGCCAGTAATCCGGGACATGATAATTCACCCCTCCACTTT CASNPGHDNSPLHF TRBV19 - TRBJ1-6 14 -
TGTGCCAGCAGAATGATTGATTTTGGCCCCGGGGAAAAACTGTTTTTT CASRMIDFGPGEKLFF TRBV2 - TRBJ1-4 16 -
TGTGCCAGCAGCTTGCGAGGGACTGACAACTATGGCTACACCTTC CASSLRGTDNYGYTF TRBV5-4 - TRBJ1-2 15 few